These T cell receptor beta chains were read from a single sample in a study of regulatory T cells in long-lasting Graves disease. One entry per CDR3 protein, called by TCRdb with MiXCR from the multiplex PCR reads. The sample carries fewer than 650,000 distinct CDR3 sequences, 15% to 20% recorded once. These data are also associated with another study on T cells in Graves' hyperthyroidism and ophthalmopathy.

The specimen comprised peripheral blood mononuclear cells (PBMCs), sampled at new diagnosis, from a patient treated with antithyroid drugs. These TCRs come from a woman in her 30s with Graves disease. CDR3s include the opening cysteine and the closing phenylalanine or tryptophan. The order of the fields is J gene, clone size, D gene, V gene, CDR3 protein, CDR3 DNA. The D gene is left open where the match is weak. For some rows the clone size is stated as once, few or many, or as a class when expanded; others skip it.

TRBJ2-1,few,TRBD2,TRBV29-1,CSVDSGGSLFSYNEQFF,TGCAGCGTTGATTCCGGCGGGAGCCTGTTCTCCTACAATGAGCAGTTCTTC
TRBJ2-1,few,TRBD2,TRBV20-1,CSAHGALAGGYNEQFF,TGCAGTGCGCATGGAGCCCTAGCGGGAGGCTACAATGAGCAGTTCTTC
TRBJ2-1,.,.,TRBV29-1,CSVPGGDEQFF,TGCAGCGTTCCCGGGGGAGATGAGCAGTTCTTC
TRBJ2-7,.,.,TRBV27,CASSDTPNEQYF,TGTGCCAGCAGCGACACCCCCAACGAGCAGTACTTC
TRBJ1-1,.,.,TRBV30,CAWTSPVFGGAFF,TGTGCCTGGACCAGCCCCGTATTTGGCGGGGCTTTCTTT
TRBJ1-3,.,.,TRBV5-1,CASSLPGPSSGNTIYF,TGCGCCAGCAGCCTCCCCGGTCCCAGCTCTGGAAACACCATATATTTT
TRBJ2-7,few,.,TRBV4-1,CASSRGTLDYEQYF,TGCGCCAGCAGTAGAGGAACCCTAGACTACGAGCAGTACTTC
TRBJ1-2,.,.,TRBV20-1,CSALGRRKGHYGYTF,TGCAGTGCCCTGGGGAGGCGCAAAGGGCACTATGGCTACACCTTC
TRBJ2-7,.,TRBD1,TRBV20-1,CSARGGQGSLNEQYF,TGCAGTGCTAGAGGGGGACAGGGGAGCCTCAACGAGCAGTACTTC
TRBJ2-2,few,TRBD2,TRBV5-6,CASSLSPGLAYTGELFF,TGTGCCAGCAGCTTATCCCCGGGACTAGCGTATACCGGGGAGCTGTTTTTT